This passage covers 20 T cell receptor beta chains from one sample sequenced in a study of shared clonotypes between healthy human individuals. Sequencing was performed with immunoSEQ multiplex PCR; in TCRdb, only in-frame clones are kept and a portion is missing. The table has 2 million to 2.5 million clones, about nine tenths seen once. Material: naive CD4+ T cells from PBMCs. As to subset: CD45RA+ positively selected. The receptors shown here come from a young man in good health. Some clones in this sample may be carry-over from other donors' samples.

The chain is built from TRBV5-4 and TRBJ1-1; D possibly corresponds to TRBD1 (5 bases). Trimming cost V 3 bases and J 4 bases, with 10 bases left between them. CDR1 is SGHNT and CDR2 is YYREEE in the germline V gene (reference sequence). The CDR3 contains 13 residues. This CDR3 reads CASSSPGSTEAFF. The CDR3 DNA sequence: TGTGCCAGCAGCTCCCCAGGGAGCACTGAAGCTTTCTTT.

The chain combines TRBV29-1 with TRBJ2-3; perhaps TRBD2 as D (5 bases). CDR1 and CDR2 from the germline V gene are SQVTM and ANQGSEA. Trimming took off 1 base at V and 3 bases at J, with 14 bases between the two ends. CDR3 length equals 15 residues. The CDR3 reads CSVEVNARGTDTQYF. For the CDR3, the DNA is TGCAGCGTTGAAGTCAACGCCAGAGGGACAGATACGCAGTATTTT.

The chain joins TRBV2 to TRBJ2-1; 11 bases agree with TRBD2. V was pared by 6 bases and J by 6 bases, with 4 bases of the junction left unmatched. The CDR3 runs 14 residues. In germline, CDR1 is SNHLY, CDR2 FYNNEI. Here the CDR3 DNA reads TGTGCCAGCAGCTTACTAGCGGGAGTCAATGAGCAGTTCTTC. Protein sequence: CASSLLAGVNEQFF.

The rearrangement links TRBV7-2 to TRBJ2-3; TRBD1 matches 9 bases. This CDR3 spans 13 amino acids. The trim removed 8 bases at V and 3 bases at J, leaving 3 bases unmatched. CDR1 SGHTA and CDR2 FQGNSA come from the germline V gene. The CDR3 is CASGDRVTDTQYF. CDR3 bases: TGTGCCAGCGGGGACAGGGTGACAGATACGCAGTATTTT.

This sequence joins TRBV6-1 and TRBJ1-1; D not certain. Germline V CDR1 and CDR2: MNHNS, SASEGT. V dropped 6 bases and J dropped 3 bases, with 14 bases sitting between them. The CDR3 runs to 14 residues. The CDR3 DNA sequence: TGTGCCAGCAGCCAGAGGGCTAGGGACACTGAAGCTTTCTTT. Protein: CASSQRARDTEAFF.

This clone showed up just a few times. The V and J genes are TRBV2 and TRBJ1-5; no clear D gene. The CDR3 extends over 15 amino acids. Germline assignment: CDR1 SNHLY and CDR2 FYNNEI. V shed 6 bases and J shed 3 bases, with 15 bases lying between them. DNA of the CDR3: TGTGCCAGCAGCGACCAACCTCCACTCAATCAGCCCCAGCATTTT. This codes for CASSDQPPLNQPQHF. The variable domain in full, with the rest retrieved from reference TRBV2 and TRBJ1-5, is EPEVTQTPSHQVTQMGQEVILRCVPISNHLYFYWYRQILGQKVEFLVSFYNNEISEKSEIFDDQFSVERPDGSNFTLKIRSTKLEDSAMYFCASSDQPPLNQPQHFGDGTRLSIL.

This rearrangement joins TRBV6-6 to TRBJ2-2; D might be TRBD2 (7 bases). CDR3 size: 14 residues. Germline CDR1 is MNHNY and CDR2 is SVGAGI (reference sequence). The V end was cut by 5 bases, the J end by 6 bases, with 13 bases between. Written as DNA, the CDR3 is TGTGCCAGCAGTCCCCTAGGGGGGGCCGGGGAGCTGTTTTTT. Translated: CASSPLGGAGELFF.

The CDR3 loop is CASRGQATDTQYF. CDR3 sequence (DNA): TGTGCCAGTAGAGGTCAGGCCACAGATACGCAGTATTTT. V is TRBV19 and J is TRBJ2-3; D uncertain. This CDR3 is built from 13 residues. The germline V gene has CDR1 LNHDA and CDR2 SQIVND (reference sequence). Trimming pared 6 bases from V and 2 bases from J, leaving 9 bases between. The entire variable domain, with the rest obtained from reference TRBV19 and TRBJ2-3, is as follows: DGGITQSPKYLFRKEGQNVTLSCEQNLNHDAMYWYRQDPGQGLRLIYYSQIVNDFQKGDIAEGYSVSREKKESFPLTVTSAQKNPTAFYLCASRGQATDTQYFGPGTRLTVL.

The V gene is TRBV7-9, the J gene TRBJ1-4; D gene uncertain. CDR1 is SEHNR, CDR2 FQNEAQ, per germline (reference sequence). The ends were cut back, 8 bases at V and 5 bases at J, with 9 bases in the middle. CDR3 size: 12 residues. CDR3 sequence reads: CASDSLNEKLFF. The CDR3 DNA is TGTGCCAGCGACTCCCTAAATGAAAAACTGTTTTTT. Using reference TRBV7-9 and TRBJ1-4 for the parts outside the CDR3, the full variable domain is DTGVSQNPRHKITKRGQNVTFRCDPISEHNRLYWYRQTLGQGPEFLTYFQNEAQLEKSRLLSDRFSAERPKGSFSTLEIQRTEQGDSAMYLCASDSLNEKLFFGSGTQLSVL.

The chain carries TRBV5-4 and TRBJ2-7; TRBD2 is a possible D gene (6 bases). Trimming removed 5 bases at V and 6 bases at J, with 21 bases between. CDR1 and CDR2 from the germline V gene are SGHNT and YYREEE (reference sequence). CDR3 length equals 15 residues. This chain's CDR3 is CASSSGTRHLSEQYF. CDR3 DNA sequence: TGTGCCAGCAGTTCCGGGACTCGACACCTGTCCGAGCAGTACTTC.

The genes are TRBV5-4 and TRBJ1-5; perhaps TRBD1 as D (6 bases). The germline V and J ends were trimmed by 4 bases and 2 bases, with 7 bases remaining between them. The CDR3 has 13 amino acids. Germline V CDR1 and CDR2: SGHNT, YYREEE (reference sequence). CDR3 amino acids: CASSEGGNQPQHF. Written as DNA, the CDR3 is TGTGCCAGCAGCGAGGGGGGCAATCAGCCCCAGCATTTT.

This chain joins TRBV6-1 and TRBJ1-1; D not certain. This CDR3 has 12 amino acids. Germline values: CDR1 MNHNS, CDR2 SASEGT. V was shortened by 5 bases and J by 11 bases, with 15 bases between the two germline ends. The chain's CDR3 is CASSHTGRDAFF. The CDR3 coding sequence is TGTGCCAGCAGTCATACCGGGCGCGACGCTTTCTTT.

The gene calls are TRBV9 and TRBJ2-3, with TRBD2 matching over 11 bases. With V trimmed by 4 bases and J by 0 bases, 4 bases remained unmatched. CDR3 length equals 16 residues. Looked up from germline, CDR1 is SGDLS and CDR2 is YYNGEE. The CDR3 nucleotides read TGTGCCAGCAGCCCCCGACTAGCGGGAAGCACAGATACGCAGTATTTT. This gives the protein CASSPRLAGSTDTQYF. Full variable domain (remainder filled in from reference TRBV9 and TRBJ2-3): DSGVTQTPKHLITATGQRVTLRCSPRSGDLSVYWYQQSLDQGLQFLIQYYNGEERAKGNILERFSAQQFPDLHSELNLSSLELGDSALYFCASSPRLAGSTDTQYFGPGTRLTVL.

This chain connects TRBV27 to TRBJ1-1; no reliable D call. The V end lost 4 bases, the J end lost 1 base, and 16 bases lay between the germline ends. The germline V gene encodes CDR1 MNHEY and CDR2 SMNVEV (reference sequence). The CDR3 spans 16 residues. CDR3 coding DNA: TGTGCCAGCAGTTCCGCCGCCTACGACTGGAACACTGAAGCTTTCTTT. Translation: CASSSAAYDWNTEAFF.

This chain uses TRBV29-1 with TRBJ1-2; D ambiguous. Germline loops: CDR1 SQVTM, CDR2 ANQGSEA. V was cut by 2 bases and J by 4 bases, with 14 bases left in between. CDR3 length equals 14 residues. The CDR3 nucleotides read TGCAGCGTTGAAAGGACGGCTCCTTTCTATGGCTACACCTTC. Residues: CSVERTAPFYGYTF.

In DNA form, the CDR3 reads TGCAGCGTTGTTCGAAGAGCCACCGGGACAAAGGGAGGCTACACCTTC. Its protein is CSVVRRATGTKGGYTF. V is TRBV29-1 and J is TRBJ1-2, with a weak D call TRBD1 (6 bases). The CDR3 extends over 16 amino acids. The V end lost 4 bases, the J end lost 8 bases, and 26 bases lay between the germline ends. Looked up from germline, CDR1 is SQVTM and CDR2 is ANQGSEA.

The chain carries TRBV7-9 and TRBJ2-7, with no clear D. The CDR3 totals 16 residues. Germline CDR1 SEHNR, CDR2 FQNEAQ (reference sequence). Trimming cost V 5 bases and J 2 bases, with 19 bases left between them. The CDR3 protein is CASSAIGPRNAYEQYF. The CDR3 DNA reads as TGTGCCAGCAGCGCCATAGGACCTCGGAACGCCTACGAGCAGTACTTC.

The chain recombines TRBV5-4 with TRBJ1-1; D possibly corresponds to TRBD1 (5 bases). The CDR3 contains 17 residues. Germline lookup yields CDR1 SGHNT and CDR2 YYREEE (reference sequence). V shed 1 base and J shed 1 base, with 17 bases lying between them. The CDR3 loop is CASSLKGPTGTNTEAFF. Here the CDR3 DNA reads TGTGCCAGCAGCTTGAAGGGACCAACAGGCACGAACACTGAAGCTTTCTTT.

The chain employs TRBV7-5 and TRBJ2-7. TRBV7-5 is deemed a pseudogene. CDR3 length: 15 amino acids. DNA of the CDR3: TGTGTCAGAAGCTTAAGGTATACCGTCCCCTACGAGCAGTACTTC. Its translation is CVRSLRYTVPYEQYF.

The chain carries TRBV2 and TRBJ2-7; 9 nucleotides align to TRBD1. V lost 7 bases, J lost 5 bases, and 9 bases stayed unmatched. CDR3 length equals 14 residues. Germline CDR1 and CDR2: SNHLY and FYNNEI. CDR3 sequence (DNA): TGTGCCAGCACCAAGAGGACAGGGGACAACGAGCAGTACTTC. Its translation is CASTKRTGDNEQYF.